This TCR beta chain comes out of a study of shared clonotypes between healthy human individuals. Study context: Participating donors consisted of two women and a few men aged 18 to 49.

CD45RO negativity and positive selection for CCR7 defined naive CD8 cells, a population that excluded terminally differentiated effector memory CD45RA+ cells. Donors comprised healthy HIV-negative adults lacking recent acute infections or vaccinations. The method was immunoSEQ multiplex PCR; TCRdb's version includes in-frame clones alone and lacks a portion of them. This repertoire shows about 2.2 million clones, roughly 95% found once; its top ten account for 1.5% to 2%. CDR3 length: 12 amino acids. The V gene's germline CDR1 is SGHAT and CDR2 FQNNGV. V gave up 4 bases and J gave up 6 bases, with 8 bases separating them.

The sequencing input was naive CD8+ T cells from PBMCs. The chain employs TRBV11-2 and TRBJ2-3; D remains unclear. The source is a man in his late teens or twenties in good health. Some clones in this sample may be carry-over from other donors' samples. The CDR3 DNA follows: TGTGCCAGCAGCTCGAGACGTGATACGCAGTATTTT. Translated: CASSSRRDTQYF.